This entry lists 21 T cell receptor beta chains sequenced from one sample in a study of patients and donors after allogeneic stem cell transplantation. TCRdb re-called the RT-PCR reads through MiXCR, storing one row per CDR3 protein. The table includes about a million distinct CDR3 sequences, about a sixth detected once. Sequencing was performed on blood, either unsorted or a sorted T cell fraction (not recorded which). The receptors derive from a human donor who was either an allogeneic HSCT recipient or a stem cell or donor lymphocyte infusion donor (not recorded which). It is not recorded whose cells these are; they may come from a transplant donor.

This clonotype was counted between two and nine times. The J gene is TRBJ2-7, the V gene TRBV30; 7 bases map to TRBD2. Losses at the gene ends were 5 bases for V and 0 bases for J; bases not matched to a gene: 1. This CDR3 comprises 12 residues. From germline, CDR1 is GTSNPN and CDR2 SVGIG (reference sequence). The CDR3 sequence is CAWQRGSYEQYF. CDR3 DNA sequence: TGTGCCTGGCAGCGGGGCTCCTACGAGCAGTACTTC.

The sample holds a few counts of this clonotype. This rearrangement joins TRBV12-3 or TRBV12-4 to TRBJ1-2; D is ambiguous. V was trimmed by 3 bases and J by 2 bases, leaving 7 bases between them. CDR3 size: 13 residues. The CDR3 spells CASSFDGNYGYTF. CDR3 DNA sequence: TGTGCCAGCAGTTTCGACGGAAACTATGGCTACACCTTC.

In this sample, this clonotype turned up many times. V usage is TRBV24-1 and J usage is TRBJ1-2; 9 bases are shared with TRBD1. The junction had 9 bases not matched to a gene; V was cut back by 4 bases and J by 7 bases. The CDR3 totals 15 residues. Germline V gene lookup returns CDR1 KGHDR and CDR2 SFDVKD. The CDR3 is CATSEDQTGQGGYTF. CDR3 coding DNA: TGTGCCACCAGTGAGGATCAAACGGGACAGGGTGGCTACACCTTC.

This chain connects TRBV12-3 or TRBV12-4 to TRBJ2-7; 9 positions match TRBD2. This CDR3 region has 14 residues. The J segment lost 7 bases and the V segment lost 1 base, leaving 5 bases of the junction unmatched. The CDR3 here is CASSLGGRGWEQYF. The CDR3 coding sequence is TGTGCCAGCAGTTTAGGCGGGAGGGGTTGGGAGCAGTACTTC.

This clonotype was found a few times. CDR3 in amino acids: CASSRHPRDAAYGNTIYF. The CDR3 nucleotides read TGTGCCAGCAGCAGACATCCTCGGGACGCAGCTTATGGAAACACCATATATTTT. The J gene is TRBJ1-3, the V gene TRBV21-1; the table's D call, TRBD1, was not checked against the DNA. TRBV21-1 is marked as a pseudogene. CDR3 length: 18 residues.

The CDR3 loop is CASRLGTDYNEQFF. The CDR3 coding sequence is TGTGCCAGCAGACTCGGGACAGACTACAATGAGCAGTTCTTC. The chain combines TRBV12-3 or TRBV12-4 with TRBJ2-1; the match to TRBD1 covers 7 bases. The CDR3 is made up of 14 amino acids. V was pared by 6 bases and J by 3 bases, with 5 bases of the junction left unmatched.

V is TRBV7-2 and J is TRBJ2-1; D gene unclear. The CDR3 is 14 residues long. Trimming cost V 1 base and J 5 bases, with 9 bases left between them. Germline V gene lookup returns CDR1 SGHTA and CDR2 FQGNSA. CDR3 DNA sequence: TGTGCCAGCAGCTTAGAAGGCCTAAACAATGAGCAGTTCTTC. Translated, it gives CASSLEGLNNEQFF. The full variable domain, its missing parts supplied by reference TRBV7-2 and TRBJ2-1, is GAGVSQSPSNKVTEKGKDVELRCDPISGHTALYWYRQSLGQGLEFLIYFQGNSAPDKSGLPSDRFSAERTGGSVSTLTIQRTQQEDSAVYLCASSLEGLNNEQFFGPGTRLTVL.

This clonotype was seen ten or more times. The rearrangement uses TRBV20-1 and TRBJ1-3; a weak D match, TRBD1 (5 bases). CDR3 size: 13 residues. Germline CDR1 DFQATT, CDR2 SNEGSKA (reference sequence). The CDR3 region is CSARGGSGNTIYF. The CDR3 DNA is TGCAGCGCCCGCGGGGGCTCTGGAAACACCATATATTTT.

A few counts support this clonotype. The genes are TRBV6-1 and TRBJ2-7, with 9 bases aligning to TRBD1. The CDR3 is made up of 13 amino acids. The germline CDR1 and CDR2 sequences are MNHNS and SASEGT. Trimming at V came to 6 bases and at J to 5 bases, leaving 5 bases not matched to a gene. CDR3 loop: CASRGTGTHEQYF. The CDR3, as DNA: TGTGCCAGCAGAGGGACAGGGACCCACGAGCAGTACTTC.

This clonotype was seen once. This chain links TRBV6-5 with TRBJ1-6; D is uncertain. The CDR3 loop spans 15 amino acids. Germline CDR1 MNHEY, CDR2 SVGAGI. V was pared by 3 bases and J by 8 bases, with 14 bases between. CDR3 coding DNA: TGTGCCAGCAGTTATCGCCCGTATAGGGATTCACCCCTCCACTTT. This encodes CASSYRPYRDSPLHF.

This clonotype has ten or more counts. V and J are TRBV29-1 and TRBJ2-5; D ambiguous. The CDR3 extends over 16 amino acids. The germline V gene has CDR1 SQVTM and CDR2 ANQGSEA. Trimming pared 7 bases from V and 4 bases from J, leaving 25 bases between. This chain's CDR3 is CSANRQASALRETQYF. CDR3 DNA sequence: TGCAGCGCCAACCGCCAGGCTTCCGCTCTCCGAGAGACCCAGTACTTC.

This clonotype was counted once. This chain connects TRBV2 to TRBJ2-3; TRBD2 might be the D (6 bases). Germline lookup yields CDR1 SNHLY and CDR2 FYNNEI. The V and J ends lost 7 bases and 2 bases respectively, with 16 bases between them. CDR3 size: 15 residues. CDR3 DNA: TGTGCCAGCACCCCCTGGGGCGGGGCCACAGATACGCAGTATTTT. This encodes CASTPWGGATDTQYF. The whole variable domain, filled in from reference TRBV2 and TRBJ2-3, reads EPEVTQTPSHQVTQMGQEVILRCVPISNHLYFYWYRQILGQKVEFLVSFYNNEISEKSEIFDDQFSVERPDGSNFTLKIRSTKLEDSAMYFCASTPWGGATDTQYFGPGTRLTVL.

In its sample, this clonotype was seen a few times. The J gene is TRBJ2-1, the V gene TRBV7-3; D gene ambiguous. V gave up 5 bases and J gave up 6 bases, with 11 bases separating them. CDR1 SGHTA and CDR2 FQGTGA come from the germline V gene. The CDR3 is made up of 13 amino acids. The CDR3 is CASSPVLGNEQFF. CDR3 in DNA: TGTGCCAGCAGCCCGGTATTGGGCAATGAGCAGTTCTTC.

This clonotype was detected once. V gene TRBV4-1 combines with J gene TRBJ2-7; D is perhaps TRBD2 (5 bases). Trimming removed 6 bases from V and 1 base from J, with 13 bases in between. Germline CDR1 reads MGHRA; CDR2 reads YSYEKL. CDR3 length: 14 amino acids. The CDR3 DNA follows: TGCGCCAGCAGGACGGCCGAGGGTTCCTACGAGCAGTACTTC. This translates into CASRTAEGSYEQYF.

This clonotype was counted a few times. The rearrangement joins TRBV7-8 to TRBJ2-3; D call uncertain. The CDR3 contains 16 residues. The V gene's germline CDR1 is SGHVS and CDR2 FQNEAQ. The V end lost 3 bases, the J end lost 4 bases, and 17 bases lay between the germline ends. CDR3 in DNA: TGTGCCAGCAGCTTTGGCCCCGCTCGGAGTGCAGATACGCAGTATTTT. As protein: CASSFGPARSADTQYF.

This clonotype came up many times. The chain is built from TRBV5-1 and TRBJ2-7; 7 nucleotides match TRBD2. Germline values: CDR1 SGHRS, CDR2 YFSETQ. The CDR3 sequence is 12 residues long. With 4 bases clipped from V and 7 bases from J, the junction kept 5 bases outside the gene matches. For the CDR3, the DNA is TGCGCCAGCAGCACGGGACTATGGGAGCAGTACTTC. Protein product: CASSTGLWEQYF.

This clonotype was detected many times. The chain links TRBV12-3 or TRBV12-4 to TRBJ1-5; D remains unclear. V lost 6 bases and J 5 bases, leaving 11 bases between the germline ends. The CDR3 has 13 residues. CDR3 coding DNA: TGTGCCAGCAGCCAAGGCCGTCATCAGCCCCAGCATTTT. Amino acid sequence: CASSQGRHQPQHF.

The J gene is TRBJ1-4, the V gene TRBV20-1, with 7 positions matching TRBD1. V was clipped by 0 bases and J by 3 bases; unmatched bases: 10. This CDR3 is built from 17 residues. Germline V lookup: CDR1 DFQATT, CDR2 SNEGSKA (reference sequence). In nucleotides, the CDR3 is TGCAGTGCTAGAGAGATCTTACCGGGACAGCCTAATGAAAAACTGTTTTTT. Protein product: CSAREILPGQPNEKLFF.

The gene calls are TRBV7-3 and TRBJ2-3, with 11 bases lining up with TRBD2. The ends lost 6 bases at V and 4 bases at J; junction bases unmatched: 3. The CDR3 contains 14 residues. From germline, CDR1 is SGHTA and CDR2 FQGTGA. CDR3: CASSTSGSADTQYF. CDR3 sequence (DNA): TGTGCCAGCAGTACTAGCGGGAGTGCAGATACGCAGTATTTT.

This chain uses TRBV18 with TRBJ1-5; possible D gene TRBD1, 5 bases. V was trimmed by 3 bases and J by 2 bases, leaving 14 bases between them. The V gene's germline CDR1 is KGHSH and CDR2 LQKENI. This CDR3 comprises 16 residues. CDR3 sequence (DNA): TGTGCCAGCTCACCCATCCAGGGTACGGGCAATCAGCCCCAGCATTTT. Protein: CASSPIQGTGNQPQHF.

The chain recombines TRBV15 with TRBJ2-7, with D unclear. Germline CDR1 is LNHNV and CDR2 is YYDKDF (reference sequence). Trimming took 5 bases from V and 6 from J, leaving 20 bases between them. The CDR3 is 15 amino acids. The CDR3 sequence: CATSRPGQEMSEQYF. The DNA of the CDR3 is TGTGCCACCAGCCGACCGGGCCAGGAAATGAGCGAGCAGTACTTC.